This T cell receptor (beta chain) was recovered during a study of graft-versus-host responses after intestinal transplantation. Study context: Uniformly, recipients were administered anti-thymocyte globulin induction with subsequent tacrolimus and steroids for roughly three years.

Sequencing was performed with immunoSEQ multiplex PCR; in TCRdb, only in-frame clones are kept and a portion is missing. The sample consists of some 100,000 clones, 85% to 95% of them appearing once. As concerns this clone: The antigen remains unidentified.

Study-wide results and caveats: The recipient marrow held GvH clones, and some of them showed up first in ileum or blood.

Germline lookup yields CDR1 MNHNS and CDR2 SASEGT. The V gene lost 7 bases and the J gene lost 1 base, with 14 bases spanning the gap. This CDR3 region has 15 residues. This clonotype was obtained from a human donor who was the organ donor for an intestinal transplant. The input for sequencing was unstimulated CD8+ T cells sorted from spleen or lymph node cells, taken before transplant. V is TRBV6-1 and J is TRBJ2-1; D perhaps matches TRBD2 (6 bases). The CDR3 spells CASTVLGGSYNEQFF. CDR3 nucleotides: TGTGCCAGCACTGTCTTGGGAGGTTCCTACAATGAGCAGTTCTTC.